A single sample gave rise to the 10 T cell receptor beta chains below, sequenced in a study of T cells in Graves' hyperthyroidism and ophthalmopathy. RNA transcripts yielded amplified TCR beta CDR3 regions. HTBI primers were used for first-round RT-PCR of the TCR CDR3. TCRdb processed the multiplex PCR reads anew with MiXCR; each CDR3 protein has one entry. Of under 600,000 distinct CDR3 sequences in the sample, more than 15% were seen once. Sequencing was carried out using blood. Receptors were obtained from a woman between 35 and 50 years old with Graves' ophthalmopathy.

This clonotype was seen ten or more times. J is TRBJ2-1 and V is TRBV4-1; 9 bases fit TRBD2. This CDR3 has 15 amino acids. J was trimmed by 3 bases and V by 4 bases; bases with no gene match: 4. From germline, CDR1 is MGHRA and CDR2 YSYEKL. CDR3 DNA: TGCGCCAGCAGCCCTGGGACTAGCAACTACAATGAGCAGTTCTTC. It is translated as CASSPGTSNYNEQFF.

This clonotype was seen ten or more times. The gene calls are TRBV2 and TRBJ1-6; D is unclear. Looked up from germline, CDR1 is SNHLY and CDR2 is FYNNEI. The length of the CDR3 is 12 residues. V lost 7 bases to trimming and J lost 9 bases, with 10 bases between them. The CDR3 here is CASKSDSSPLHF. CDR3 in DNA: TGTGCCAGCAAGTCGGATAGTTCACCCCTCCACTTT. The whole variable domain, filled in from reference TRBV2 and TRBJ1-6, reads EPEVTQTPSHQVTQMGQEVILRCVPISNHLYFYWYRQILGQKVEFLVSFYNNEISEKSEIFDDQFSVERPDGSNFTLKIRSTKLEDSAMYFCASKSDSSPLHFGNGTRLTVT.

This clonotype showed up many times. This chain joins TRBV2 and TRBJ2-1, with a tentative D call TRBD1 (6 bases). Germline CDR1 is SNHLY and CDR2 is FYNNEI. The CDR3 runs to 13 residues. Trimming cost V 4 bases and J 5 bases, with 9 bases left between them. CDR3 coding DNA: TGTGCCAGCAGTGGTGGACAGCACAATGAGCAGTTCTTC. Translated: CASSGGQHNEQFF.

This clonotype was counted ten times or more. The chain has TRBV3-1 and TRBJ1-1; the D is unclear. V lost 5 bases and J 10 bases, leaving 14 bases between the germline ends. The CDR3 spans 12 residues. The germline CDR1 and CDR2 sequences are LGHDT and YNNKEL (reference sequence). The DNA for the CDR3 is TGTGCCAGCAGCGGGGATACGAGGGTAGCTTTCTTT. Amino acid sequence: CASSGDTRVAFF.

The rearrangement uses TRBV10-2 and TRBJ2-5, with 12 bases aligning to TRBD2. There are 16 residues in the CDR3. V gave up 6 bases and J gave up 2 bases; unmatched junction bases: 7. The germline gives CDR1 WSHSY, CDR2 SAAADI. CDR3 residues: CASREGTSGPQETQYF. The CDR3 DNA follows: TGCGCCAGCAGAGAGGGGACTAGCGGGCCACAAGAGACCCAGTACTTC.

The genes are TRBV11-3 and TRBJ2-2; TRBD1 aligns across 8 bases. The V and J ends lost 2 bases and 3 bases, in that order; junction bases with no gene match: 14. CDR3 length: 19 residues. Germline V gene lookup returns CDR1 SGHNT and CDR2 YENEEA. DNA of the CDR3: TGTGCCAGCAGCTTATTCGCCAGGGGGCCGTTTTCGGACACCGGGGAGCTGTTTTTT. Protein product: CASSLFARGPFSDTGELFF.

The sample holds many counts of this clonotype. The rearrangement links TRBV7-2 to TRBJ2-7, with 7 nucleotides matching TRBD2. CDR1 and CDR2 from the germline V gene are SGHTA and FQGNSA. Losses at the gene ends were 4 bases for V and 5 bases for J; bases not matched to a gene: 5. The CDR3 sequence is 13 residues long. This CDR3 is CASSSPGTNEQYF. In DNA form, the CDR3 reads TGTGCCAGCAGCTCCCCCGGGACTAACGAGCAGTACTTC.

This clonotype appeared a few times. The CDR3 sequence is CASHRQSWPEAFF. The DNA for the CDR3 is TGTGCCAGTCATCGGCAGTCGTGGCCTGAAGCTTTCTTT. The chain employs TRBV19 and TRBJ1-1, with D uncertain. CDR1 and CDR2 (germline): LNHDA, SQIVND (reference sequence). Trimming removed 8 bases at V and 6 bases at J, with 16 bases between. The CDR3 has 13 amino acids.

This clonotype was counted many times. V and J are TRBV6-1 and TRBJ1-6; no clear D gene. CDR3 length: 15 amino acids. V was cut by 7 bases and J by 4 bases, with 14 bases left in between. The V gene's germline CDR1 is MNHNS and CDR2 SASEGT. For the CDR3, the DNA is TGTGCCAGCAAAGAACAGTGGCCGTATAATTCACCCCTCCACTTT. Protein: CASKEQWPYNSPLHF.

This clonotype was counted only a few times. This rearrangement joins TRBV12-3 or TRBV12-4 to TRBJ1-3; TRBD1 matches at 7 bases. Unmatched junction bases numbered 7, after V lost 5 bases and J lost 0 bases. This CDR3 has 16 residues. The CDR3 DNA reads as TGTGCCAGCAGTCCACACGGGACAGTCTCTGGAAACACCATATATTTT. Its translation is CASSPHGTVSGNTIYF.